This record covers a single T cell receptor beta chain. Its antigen is not identified. This specimen comes from a study of cytomegalovirus exposure and HLA in healthy donors. Germline CDR1 LNHDA, CDR2 SQIVND (reference sequence). V lost 9 bases, J lost 6 bases, and 4 bases stayed unmatched. This CDR3 spans 12 amino acids. Findings and caveats of the study: The study found most TCR sequences rare, yet found some public TCRs in many donors. For cytomegalovirus status, the classifier reportedly gave diagnoses with high specificity and sensitivity.

Here immunoSEQ multiplex PCR was the method, and the copy in TCRdb shows in-frame clones only, minus some. In the table there are some 250,000 clones, 90% of which are singletons. The sequencing sample was made of PBMCs. This clonotype was obtained from a woman aged 30 to 39 in good health and CMV-seronegative. The chain links TRBV19 to TRBJ2-2; TRBD2 matches 7 bases. Here the CDR3 reads CASTAGAGELFF. CDR3 coding DNA: TGTGCCAGCACCGCGGGAGCCGGGGAGCTGTTTTTT.